The clone carrying this TCR beta chain was counted only a few times. The sample belongs to a study of blood T cell repertoires in COVID-19. Patients from Seattle were sampled longitudinally, starting during active infection. The CDR3 is 13 residues long. In germline, CDR1 is SNHLY, CDR2 FYNNEI. Trimming removed 4 bases from V and 12 bases from J; junction bases left unmatched: 8. The assay was immunoSEQ multiplex PCR, and TCRdb's table has in-frame clones only and misses some. Found here are about 220,000 clones, 85% of them singletons; the top ten hold roughly 2.2%. Sequencing was done on a sample of peripheral blood. The chain has TRBV2 and TRBJ1-2; 10 bases are a match to TRBD1. The source is a woman in her 70s with COVID-19, enrolled during active disease. The CDR3 region is CASSVQDRGTHTF. CDR3 bases: TGTGCCAGCAGTGTTCAGGACAGGGGGACCCACACCTTC.